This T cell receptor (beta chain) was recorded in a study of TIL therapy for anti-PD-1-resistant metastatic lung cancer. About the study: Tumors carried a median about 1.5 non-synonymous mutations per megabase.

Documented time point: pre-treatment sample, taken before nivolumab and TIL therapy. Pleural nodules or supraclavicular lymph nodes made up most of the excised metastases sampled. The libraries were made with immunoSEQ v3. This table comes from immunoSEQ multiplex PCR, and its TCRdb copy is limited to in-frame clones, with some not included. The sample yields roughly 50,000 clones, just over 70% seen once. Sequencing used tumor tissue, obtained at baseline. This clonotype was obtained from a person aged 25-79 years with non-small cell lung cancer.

DNA of the CDR3: TGTGCCAGCAGCTTGTTAGGCCGAGCTAACTATGGCTACACCTTC. This codes for CASSLLGRANYGYTF. The rearrangement uses TRBV5-6 and TRBJ1-2; D gene ambiguous. Germline V gene sequence: CDR1 SGHDT, CDR2 YYEEEE. This CDR3 has 15 residues. Between the trimmed V and J ends, which lost 1 base and 0 bases, there was a span of 10 bases. The variable domain in full, completed from reference TRBV5-6 and TRBJ1-2, reads DAGVTQSPTHLIKTRGQQVTLRCSPKSGHDTVSWYQQALGQGPQFIFQYYEEEERQRGNFPDRFSGHQFPNYSSELNVNALLLGDSALYLCASSLLGRANYGYTFGSGTRLTVV.